This T cell receptor beta chain is drawn from a study of blood T cell repertoires in COVID-19. Measured with immunoSEQ multiplex PCR; TCRdb has only the in-frame clones, and not every one. The data contain 200,000 to 250,000 clones, 88% of them singletons. The CDR3 totals 12 residues. V was shortened by 5 bases and J by 4 bases, with 8 bases between the two germline ends. CDR1 is MNHEY, CDR2 SVGEGT, per germline. The sequence was obtained from a man aged 65 to 79 with acute or convalescent COVID-19. V and J are TRBV6-2 or TRBV6-3 and TRBJ1-1; no clear D gene. The sequencing sample was made of peripheral blood. In DNA, the CDR3 is TGTGCCAGCAGTAAAAGCACCACTGAAGCTTTCTTT. Protein sequence: CASSKSTTEAFF.